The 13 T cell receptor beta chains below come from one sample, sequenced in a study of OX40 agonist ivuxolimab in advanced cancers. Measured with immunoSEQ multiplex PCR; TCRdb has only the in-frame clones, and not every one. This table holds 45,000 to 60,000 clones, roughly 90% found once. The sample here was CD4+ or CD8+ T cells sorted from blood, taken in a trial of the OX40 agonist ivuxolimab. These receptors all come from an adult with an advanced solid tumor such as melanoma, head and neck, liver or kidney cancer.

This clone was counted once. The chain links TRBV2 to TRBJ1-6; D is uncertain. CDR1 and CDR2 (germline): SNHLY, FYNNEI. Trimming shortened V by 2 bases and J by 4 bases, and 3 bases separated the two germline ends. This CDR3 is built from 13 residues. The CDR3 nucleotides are TGTGCCAGCAGTGAAACTTATAATTCACCCCTCCACTTT. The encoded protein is CASSETYNSPLHF.

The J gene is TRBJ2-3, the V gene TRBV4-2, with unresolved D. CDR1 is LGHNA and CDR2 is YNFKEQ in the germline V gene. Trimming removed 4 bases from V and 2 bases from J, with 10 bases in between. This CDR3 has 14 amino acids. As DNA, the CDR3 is TGTGCCAGCAGCCGCGGACCTAACACAGATACGCAGTATTTT. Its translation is CASSRGPNTDTQYF.

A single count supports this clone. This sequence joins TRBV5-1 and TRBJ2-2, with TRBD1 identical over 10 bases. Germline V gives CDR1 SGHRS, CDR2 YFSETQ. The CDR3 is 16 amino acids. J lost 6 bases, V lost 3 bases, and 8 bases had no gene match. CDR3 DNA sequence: TGCGCCAGCAGCTCCGGGACAGGGGTTTTCCCCGGGGAGCTGTTTTTT. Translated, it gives CASSSGTGVFPGELFF.

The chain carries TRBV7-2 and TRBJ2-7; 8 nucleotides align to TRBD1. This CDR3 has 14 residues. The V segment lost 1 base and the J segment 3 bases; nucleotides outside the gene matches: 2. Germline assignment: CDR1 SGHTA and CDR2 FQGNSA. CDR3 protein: CASSLGTGNYEQYF. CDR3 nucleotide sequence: TGTGCCAGCAGCTTAGGGACAGGGAACTACGAGCAGTACTTC.

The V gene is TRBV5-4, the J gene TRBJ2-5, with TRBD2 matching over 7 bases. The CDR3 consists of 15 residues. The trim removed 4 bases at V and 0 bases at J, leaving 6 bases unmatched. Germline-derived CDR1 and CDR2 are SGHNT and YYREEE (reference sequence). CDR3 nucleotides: TGTGCCAGCAGCGGAATAGCGGGTAACCAAGAGACCCAGTACTTC. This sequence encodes CASSGIAGNQETQYF. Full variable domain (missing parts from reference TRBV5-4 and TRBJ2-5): ETGVTQSPTHLIKTRGQQVTLRCSSQSGHNTVSWYQQALGQGPQFIFQYYREEENGRGNFPPRFSGLQFPNYSSELNVNALELDDSALYLCASSGIAGNQETQYFGPGTRLLVL.

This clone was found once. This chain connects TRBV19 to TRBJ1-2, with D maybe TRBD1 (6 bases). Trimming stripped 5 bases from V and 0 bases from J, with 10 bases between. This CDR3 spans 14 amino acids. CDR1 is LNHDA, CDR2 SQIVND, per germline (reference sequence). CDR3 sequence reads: CASSEDRANYGYTF. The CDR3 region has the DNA TGTGCCAGTAGTGAGGACAGAGCTAACTATGGCTACACCTTC.

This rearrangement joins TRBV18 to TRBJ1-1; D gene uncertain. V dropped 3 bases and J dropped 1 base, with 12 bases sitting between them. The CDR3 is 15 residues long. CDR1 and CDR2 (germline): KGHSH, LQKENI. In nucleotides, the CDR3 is TGTGCCAGCTCACCCCAAGGGCCCTCGAACACTGAAGCTTTCTTT. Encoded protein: CASSPQGPSNTEAFF.

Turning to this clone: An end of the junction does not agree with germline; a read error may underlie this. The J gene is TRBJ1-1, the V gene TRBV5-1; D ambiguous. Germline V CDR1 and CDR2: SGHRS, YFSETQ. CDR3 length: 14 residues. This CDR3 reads CVSSTGQTNTEAFF. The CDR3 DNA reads TGCGTCAGCAGTACCGGCCAGACGAACACTGAAGCTTTCTTT.

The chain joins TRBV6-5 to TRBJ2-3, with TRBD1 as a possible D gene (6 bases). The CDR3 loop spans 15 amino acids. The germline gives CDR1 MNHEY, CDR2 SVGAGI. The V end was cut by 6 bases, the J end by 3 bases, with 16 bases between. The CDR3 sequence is CASSRGLGPTDTQYF. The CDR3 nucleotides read TGTGCCAGCAGCAGGGGTTTGGGGCCAACAGATACGCAGTATTTT.

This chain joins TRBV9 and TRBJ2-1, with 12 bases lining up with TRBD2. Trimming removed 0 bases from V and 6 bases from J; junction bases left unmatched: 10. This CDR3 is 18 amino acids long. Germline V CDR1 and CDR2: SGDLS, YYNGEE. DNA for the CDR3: TGTGCCAGCAGCGTAGGTCTAGCGGGGGGGCAGGGTCGCAATGAGCAGTTCTTC. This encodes CASSVGLAGGQGRNEQFF.

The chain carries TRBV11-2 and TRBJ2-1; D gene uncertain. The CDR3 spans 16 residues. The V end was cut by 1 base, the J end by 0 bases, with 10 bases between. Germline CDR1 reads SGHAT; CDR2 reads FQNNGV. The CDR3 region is CASSLVRRYSYNEQFF. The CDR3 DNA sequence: TGTGCCAGCAGCTTAGTACGGCGGTACTCCTACAATGAGCAGTTCTTC. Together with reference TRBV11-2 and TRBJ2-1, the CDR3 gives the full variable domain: EAGVAQSPRYKIIEKRQSVAFWCNPISGHATLYWYQQILGQGPKLLIQFQNNGVVDDSQLPKDRFSAERLKGVDSTLKIQPAKLEDSAVYLCASSLVRRYSYNEQFFGPGTRLTVL.

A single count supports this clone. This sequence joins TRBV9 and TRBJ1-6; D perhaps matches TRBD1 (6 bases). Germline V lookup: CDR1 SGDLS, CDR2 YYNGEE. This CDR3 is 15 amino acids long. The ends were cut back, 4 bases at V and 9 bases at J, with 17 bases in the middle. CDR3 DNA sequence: TGTGCCAGCAGCTCCTCGGGGGGCTCGGGTTCACCCCTCCACTTT. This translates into CASSSSGGSGSPLHF.

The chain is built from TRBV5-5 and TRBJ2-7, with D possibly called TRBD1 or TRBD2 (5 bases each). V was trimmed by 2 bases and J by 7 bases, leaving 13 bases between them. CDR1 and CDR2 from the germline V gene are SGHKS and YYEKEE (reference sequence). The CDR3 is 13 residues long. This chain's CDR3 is CASSLGREREQYF. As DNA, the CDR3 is TGTGCCAGCAGCTTAGGCAGGGAGAGGGAGCAGTACTTC.